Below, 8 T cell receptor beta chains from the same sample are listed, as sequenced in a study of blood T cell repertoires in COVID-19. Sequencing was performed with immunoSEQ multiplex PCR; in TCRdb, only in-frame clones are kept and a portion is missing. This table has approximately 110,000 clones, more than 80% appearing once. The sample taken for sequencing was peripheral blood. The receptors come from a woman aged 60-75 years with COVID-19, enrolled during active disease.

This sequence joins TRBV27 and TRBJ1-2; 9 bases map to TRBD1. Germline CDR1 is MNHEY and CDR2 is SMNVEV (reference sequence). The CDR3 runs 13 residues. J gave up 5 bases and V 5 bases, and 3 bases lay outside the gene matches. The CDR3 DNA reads TGTGCCAGCAGTCCCGGGACAGGGTATGGCTACACCTTC. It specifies CASSPGTGYGYTF.

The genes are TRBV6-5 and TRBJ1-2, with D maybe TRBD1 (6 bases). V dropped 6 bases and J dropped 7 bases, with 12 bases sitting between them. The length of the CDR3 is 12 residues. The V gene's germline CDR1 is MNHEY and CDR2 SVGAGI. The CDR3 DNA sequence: TGTGCCAGCAGGACAGGTTCCGGTGGCTACACCTTC. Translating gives CASRTGSGGYTF.

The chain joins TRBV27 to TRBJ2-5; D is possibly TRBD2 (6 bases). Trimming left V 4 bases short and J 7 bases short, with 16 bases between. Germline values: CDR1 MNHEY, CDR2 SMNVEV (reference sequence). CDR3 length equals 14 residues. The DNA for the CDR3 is TGTGCCAGCAGTTACGGCGACGGGGGAAGGACCCAGTACTTC. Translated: CASSYGDGGRTQYF.

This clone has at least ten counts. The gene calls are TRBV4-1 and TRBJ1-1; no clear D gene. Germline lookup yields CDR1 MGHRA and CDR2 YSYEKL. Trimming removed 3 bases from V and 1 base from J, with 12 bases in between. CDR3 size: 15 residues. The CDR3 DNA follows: TGCGCCAGCAGCCACTCCGCGGCGGGGAACACTGAAGCTTTCTTT. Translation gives CASSHSAAGNTEAFF.

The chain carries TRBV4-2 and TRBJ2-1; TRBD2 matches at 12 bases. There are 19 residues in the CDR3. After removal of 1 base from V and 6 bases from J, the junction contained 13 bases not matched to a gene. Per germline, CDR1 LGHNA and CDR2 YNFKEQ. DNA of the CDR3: TGTGCCAGCAGCCAAGCTAGCGGGGGGGGTCTTGGGCTACGCAATGAGCAGTTCTTC. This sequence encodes CASSQASGGGLGLRNEQFF.

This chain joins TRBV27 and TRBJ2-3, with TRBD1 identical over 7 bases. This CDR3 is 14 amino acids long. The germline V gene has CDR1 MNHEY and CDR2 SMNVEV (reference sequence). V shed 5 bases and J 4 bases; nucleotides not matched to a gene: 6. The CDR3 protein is CASSPHQGADTQYF. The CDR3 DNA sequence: TGTGCCAGCAGTCCGCACCAGGGGGCAGATACGCAGTATTTT.

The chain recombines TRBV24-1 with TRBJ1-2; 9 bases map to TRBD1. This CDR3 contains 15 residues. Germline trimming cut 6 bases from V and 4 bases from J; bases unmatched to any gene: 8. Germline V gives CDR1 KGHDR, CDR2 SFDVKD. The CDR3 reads CATSPGQGRIYGYTF. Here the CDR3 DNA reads TGTGCCACCAGTCCGGGACAGGGCAGAATCTATGGCTACACCTTC.

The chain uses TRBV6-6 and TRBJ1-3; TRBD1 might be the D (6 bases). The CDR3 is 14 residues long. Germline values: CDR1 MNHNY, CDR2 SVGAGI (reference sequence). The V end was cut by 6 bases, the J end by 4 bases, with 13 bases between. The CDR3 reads CASSTGNRGNTIYF. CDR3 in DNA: TGTGCCAGCAGCACAGGGAATAGAGGAAACACCATATATTTT.